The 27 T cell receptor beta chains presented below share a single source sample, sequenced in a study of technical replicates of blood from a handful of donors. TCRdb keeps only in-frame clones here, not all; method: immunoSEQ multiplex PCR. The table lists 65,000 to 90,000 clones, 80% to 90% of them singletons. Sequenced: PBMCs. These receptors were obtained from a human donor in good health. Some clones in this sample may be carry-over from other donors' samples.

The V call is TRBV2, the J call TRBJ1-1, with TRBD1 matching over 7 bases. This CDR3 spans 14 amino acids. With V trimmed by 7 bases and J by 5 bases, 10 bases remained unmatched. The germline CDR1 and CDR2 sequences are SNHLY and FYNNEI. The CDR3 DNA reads TGTGCCAGCACCGCCCGACAGGGAATGACTGAAGCTTTCTTT. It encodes CASTARQGMTEAFF.

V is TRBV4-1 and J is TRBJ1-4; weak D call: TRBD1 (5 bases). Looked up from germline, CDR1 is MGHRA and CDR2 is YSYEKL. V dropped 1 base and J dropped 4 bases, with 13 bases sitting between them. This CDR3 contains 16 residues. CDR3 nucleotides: TGCGCCAGCAGCCAAGTCCAGGGCACATTTAATGAAAAACTGTTTTTT. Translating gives CASSQVQGTFNEKLFF.

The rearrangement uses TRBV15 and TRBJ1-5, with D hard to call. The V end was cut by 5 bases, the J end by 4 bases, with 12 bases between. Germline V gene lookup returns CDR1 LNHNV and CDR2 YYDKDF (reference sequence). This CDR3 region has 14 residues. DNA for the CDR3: TGTGCCACCAGCTATGGACTTCCTAATCAGCCCCAGCATTTT. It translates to CATSYGLPNQPQHF.

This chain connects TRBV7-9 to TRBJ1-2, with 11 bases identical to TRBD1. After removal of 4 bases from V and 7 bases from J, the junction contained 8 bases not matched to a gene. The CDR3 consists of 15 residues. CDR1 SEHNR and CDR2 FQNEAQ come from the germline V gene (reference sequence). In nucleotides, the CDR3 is TGTGCCAGCAGCTCCCCGACCGGGACAGGGGGTGGCTACACCTTC. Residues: CASSSPTGTGGGYTF.

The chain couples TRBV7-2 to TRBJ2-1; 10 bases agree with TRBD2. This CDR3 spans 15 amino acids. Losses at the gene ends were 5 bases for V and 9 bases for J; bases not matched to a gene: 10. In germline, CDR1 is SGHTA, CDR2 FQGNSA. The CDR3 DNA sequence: TGTGCCAGCAGCGCTAGTATACTAGCGGGGCTTGAGCAGTTCTTC. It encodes CASSASILAGLEQFF.

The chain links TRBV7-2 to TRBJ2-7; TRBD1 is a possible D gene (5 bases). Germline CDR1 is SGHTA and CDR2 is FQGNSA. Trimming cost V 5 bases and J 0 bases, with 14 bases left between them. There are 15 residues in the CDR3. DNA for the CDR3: TGTGCCAGCAGCCCTGGGGCTTTGATCTCCTACGAGCAGTACTTC. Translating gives CASSPGALISYEQYF.

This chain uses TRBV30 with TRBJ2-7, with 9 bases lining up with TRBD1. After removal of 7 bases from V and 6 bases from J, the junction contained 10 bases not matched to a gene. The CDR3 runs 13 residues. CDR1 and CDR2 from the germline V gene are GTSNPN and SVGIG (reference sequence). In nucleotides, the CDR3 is TGTGCCTACACCGGGACAGGGTCGGGCGAGCAGTACTTC. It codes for CAYTGTGSGEQYF.

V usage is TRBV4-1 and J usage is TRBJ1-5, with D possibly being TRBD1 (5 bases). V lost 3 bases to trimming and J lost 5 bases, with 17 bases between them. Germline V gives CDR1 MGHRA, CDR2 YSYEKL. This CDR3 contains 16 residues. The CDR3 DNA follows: TGCGCCAGCAGCCAGGGGCTGGGCAGGGTGGATCAGCCCCAGCATTTT. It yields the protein CASSQGLGRVDQPQHF.

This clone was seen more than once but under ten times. CDR3 coding DNA: TGCGCCAGCAGCCTGGGACAGGGTAATGAAAAACTGTTTTTT. Amino acids: CASSLGQGNEKLFF. This chain joins TRBV5-1 and TRBJ1-4; 9 bases match TRBD1. The germline V gene has CDR1 SGHRS and CDR2 YFSETQ. V dropped 4 bases and J dropped 4; count of bases not matched to a gene: 2. The CDR3 consists of 14 residues.

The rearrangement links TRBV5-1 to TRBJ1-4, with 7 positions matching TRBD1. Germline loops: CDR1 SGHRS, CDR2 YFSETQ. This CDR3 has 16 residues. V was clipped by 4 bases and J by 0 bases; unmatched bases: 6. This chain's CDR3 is CASSPGTETTNEKLFF. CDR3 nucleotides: TGCGCCAGCAGCCCCGGGACAGAGACAACTAATGAAAAACTGTTTTTT.

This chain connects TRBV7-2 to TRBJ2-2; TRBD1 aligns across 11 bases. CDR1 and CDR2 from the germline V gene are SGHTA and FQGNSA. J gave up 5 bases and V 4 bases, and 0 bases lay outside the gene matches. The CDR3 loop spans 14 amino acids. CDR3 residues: CASSWDRGTGELFF. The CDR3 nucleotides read TGTGCCAGCAGCTGGGACAGGGGGACCGGGGAGCTGTTTTTT.

The chain's CDR3 is CASSESRSGTDTQYF. The CDR3 nucleotides read TGCGCCAGCAGTGAGTCGAGGAGTGGCACAGATACGCAGTATTTT. The gene calls are TRBV10-2 and TRBJ2-3; D gene ambiguous. The CDR3 extends over 15 amino acids. Trimming removed 0 bases from V and 1 base from J, with 8 bases in between. From germline, CDR1 is WSHSY and CDR2 SAAADI.

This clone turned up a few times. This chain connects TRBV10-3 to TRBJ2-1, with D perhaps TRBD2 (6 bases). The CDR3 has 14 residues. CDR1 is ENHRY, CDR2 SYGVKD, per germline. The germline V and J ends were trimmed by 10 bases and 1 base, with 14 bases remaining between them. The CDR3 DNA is TGTGCCAGCAGCGTAGGGAGGTCCTACAATGAGCAGTTCTTC. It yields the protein CASSVGRSYNEQFF.

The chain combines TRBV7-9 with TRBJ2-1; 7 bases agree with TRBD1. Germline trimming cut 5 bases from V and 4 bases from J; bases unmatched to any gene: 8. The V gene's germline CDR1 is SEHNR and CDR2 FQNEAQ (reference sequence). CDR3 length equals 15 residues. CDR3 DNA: TGTGCCAGCAGCCAGGGGGTTGGGAAGTACAATGAGCAGTTCTTC. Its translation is CASSQGVGKYNEQFF. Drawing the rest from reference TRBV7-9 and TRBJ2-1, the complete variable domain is DTGVSQNPRHKITKRGQNVTFRCDPISEHNRLYWYRQTLGQGPEFLTYFQNEAQLEKSRLLSDRFSAERPKGSFSTLEIQRTEQGDSAMYLCASSQGVGKYNEQFFGPGTRLTVL.

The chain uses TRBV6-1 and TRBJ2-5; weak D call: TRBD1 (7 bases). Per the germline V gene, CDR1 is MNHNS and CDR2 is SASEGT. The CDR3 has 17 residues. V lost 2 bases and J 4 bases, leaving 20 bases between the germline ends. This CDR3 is CASSESEGARVRETQYF. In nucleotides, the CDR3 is TGTGCCAGCAGTGAATCGGAGGGGGCCAGGGTTCGAGAGACCCAGTACTTC.

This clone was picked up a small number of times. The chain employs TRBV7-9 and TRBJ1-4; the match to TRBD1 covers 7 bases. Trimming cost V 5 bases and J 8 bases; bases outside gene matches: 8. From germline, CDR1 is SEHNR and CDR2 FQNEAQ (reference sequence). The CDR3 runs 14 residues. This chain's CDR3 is CASSRGQVGEKLFF. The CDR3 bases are TGTGCCAGCAGCAGAGGACAGGTGGGCGAAAAACTGTTTTTT.

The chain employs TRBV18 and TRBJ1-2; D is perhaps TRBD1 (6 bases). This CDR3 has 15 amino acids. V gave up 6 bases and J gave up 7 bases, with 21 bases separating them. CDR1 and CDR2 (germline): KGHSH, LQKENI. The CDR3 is CASSEISGQSGGYTF. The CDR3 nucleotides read TGTGCCAGCTCCGAGATATCGGGACAATCGGGTGGCTACACCTTC.

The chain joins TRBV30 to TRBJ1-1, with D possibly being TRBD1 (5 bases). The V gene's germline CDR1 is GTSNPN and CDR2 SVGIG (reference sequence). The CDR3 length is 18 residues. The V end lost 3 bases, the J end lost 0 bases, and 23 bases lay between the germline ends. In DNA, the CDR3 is TGTGCCTGGAGGCGGCCGGGGGGTCCGTCTTCAATGAACACTGAAGCTTTCTTT. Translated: CAWRRPGGPSSMNTEAFF.

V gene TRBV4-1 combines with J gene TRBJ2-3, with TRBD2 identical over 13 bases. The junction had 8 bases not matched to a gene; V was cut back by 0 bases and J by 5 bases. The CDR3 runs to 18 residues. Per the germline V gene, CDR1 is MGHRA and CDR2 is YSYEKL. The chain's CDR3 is CASSQDLGLAGAGDTQYF. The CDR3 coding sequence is TGCGCCAGCAGCCAAGACCTTGGACTAGCGGGGGCGGGAGATACGCAGTATTTT.

CDR3 DNA sequence: TGTGCCAGCAGTTACTCTAGCGGGGCGAGCACCGGGGAGCTGTTTTTT. It yields the protein CASSYSSGASTGELFF. The chain joins TRBV6-5 to TRBJ2-2; TRBD2 agrees at 8 bases. The junction had 4 bases not matched to a gene; V was cut back by 0 bases and J by 4 bases. Germline V lookup: CDR1 MNHEY, CDR2 SVGAGI. This CDR3 has 16 amino acids.

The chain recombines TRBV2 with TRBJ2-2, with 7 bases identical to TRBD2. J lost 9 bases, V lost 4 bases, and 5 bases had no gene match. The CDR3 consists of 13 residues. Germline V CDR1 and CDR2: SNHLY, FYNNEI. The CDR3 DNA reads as TGTGCCAGCAGTGGAAGCGGGGTTAGGGAGCTGTTTTTT. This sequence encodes CASSGSGVRELFF.

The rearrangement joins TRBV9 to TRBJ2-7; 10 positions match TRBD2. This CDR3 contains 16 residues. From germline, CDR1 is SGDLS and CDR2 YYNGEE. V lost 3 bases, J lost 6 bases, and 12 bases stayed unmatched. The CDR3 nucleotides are TGTGCCAGCAGCGAGCTAGCGGGAGTTCTTTCAAGCGAGCAGTACTTC. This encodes CASSELAGVLSSEQYF.

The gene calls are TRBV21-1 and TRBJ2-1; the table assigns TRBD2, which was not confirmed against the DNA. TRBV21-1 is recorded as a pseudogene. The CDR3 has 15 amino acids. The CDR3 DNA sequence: TGTGCCAGCGGAAATCAGAGGGCGGGGGACAATGAGCAGTTCTTC. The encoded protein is CASGNQRAGDNEQFF.

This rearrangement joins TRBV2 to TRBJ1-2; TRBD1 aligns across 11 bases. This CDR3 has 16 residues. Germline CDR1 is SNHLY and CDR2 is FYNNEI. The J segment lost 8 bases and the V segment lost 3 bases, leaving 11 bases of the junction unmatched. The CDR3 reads CASSEGTGGPLGGYTF. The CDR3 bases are TGTGCCAGCAGTGAGGGGACAGGGGGTCCCCTTGGGGGCTACACCTTC.

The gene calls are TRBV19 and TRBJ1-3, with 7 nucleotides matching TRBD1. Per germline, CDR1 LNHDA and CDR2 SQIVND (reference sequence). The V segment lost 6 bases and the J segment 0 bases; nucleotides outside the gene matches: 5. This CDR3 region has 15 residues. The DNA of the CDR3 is TGTGCCAGTAGACTCCGGGACAGCTCTGGAAACACCATATATTTT. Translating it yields CASRLRDSSGNTIYF.

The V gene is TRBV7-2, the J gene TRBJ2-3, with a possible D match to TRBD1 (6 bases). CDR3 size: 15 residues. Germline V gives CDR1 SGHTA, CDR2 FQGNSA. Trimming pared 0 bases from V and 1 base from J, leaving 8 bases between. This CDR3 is CASSLAGARTDTQYF. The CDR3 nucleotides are TGTGCCAGCAGCTTAGCGGGGGCCCGCACAGATACGCAGTATTTT. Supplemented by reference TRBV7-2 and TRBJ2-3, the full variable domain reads GAGVSQSPSNKVTEKGKDVELRCDPISGHTALYWYRQSLGQGLEFLIYFQGNSAPDKSGLPSDRFSAERTGGSVSTLTIQRTQQEDSAVYLCASSLAGARTDTQYFGPGTRLTVL.

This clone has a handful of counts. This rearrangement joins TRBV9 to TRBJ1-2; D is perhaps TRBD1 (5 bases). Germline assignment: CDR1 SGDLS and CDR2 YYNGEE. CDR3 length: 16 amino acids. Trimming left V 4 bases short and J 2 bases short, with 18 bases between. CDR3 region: CASSLRGEGTNYGYTF. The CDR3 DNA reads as TGTGCCAGCAGCTTACGGGGGGAGGGGACCAACTATGGCTACACCTTC.